The subject of this entry is one TCR beta chain. Its antigen is still unknown. The sample comes from a study of T cell repertoires in cytomegalovirus infection. Study summary: Both a matching HLA type and CMV infection were indicated by public TCR beta signatures.

Study results and caveats: HLA-C-restricted CMV clonotypes gave the most frequent clonotype in two of eight donors. Cumulative frequency (of public TCR beta family members) identified carriers of CMV plus the relevant HLA.

TCRdb passed the reads through MiXCR, listing each CDR3 protein once. This sample has 510,000 or so distinct CDR3 sequences; approximately 26% occur once, and the top ten carry 13%. Sequenced material: PBMCs. This TCR came from a human donor in good health (CMV status not recorded). Some clones in this sample may be carry-over from other donors' samples.

CDR3 nucleotides: TGCAGTGCTAGAGCAACAACAACCGGGCTTCACCTATCCTACGAGCAGTACTTC. Its protein is CSARATTTGLHLSYEQYF. The rearrangement uses TRBV20-1 and TRBJ2-7, with D uncertain. CDR3 size: 18 residues. Germline CDR1 DFQATT, CDR2 SNEGSKA (reference sequence). V was clipped by 1 base and J by 1 base, with 23 bases between them.